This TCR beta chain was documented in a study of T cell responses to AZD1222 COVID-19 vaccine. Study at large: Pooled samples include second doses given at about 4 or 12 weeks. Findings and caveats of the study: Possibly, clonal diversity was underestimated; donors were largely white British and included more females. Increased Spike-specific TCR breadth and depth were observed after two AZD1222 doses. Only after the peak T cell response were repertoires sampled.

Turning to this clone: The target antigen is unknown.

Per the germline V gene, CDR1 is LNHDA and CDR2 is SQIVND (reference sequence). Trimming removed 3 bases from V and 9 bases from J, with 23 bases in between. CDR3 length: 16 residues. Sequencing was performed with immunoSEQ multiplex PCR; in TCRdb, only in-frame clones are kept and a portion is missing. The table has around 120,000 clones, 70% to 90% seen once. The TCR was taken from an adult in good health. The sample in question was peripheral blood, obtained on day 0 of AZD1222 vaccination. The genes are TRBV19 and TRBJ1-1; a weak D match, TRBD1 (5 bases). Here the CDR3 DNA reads TGTGCCAGTAGTATGGGGGGGGTAGGTCTCACTAGCAAAGCTTTCTTT. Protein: CASSMGGVGLTSKAFF.